These 12 T cell receptor beta chains came from one sample sequenced in a study of blood T cell repertoires in COVID-19. Method: immunoSEQ multiplex PCR; TCRdb's copy keeps in-frame clones and lacks some. The data contain about 170,000 clones, around 80% of them singletons. The sample comprised PBMCs or T cells enriched from blood (not recorded which). The receptors shown here come from a woman between 65 and 79 years old in a cohort exposed to, infected with or recovered from COVID-19 (not recorded which).

The V call is TRBV5-1, the J call TRBJ2-1, with a weak D call TRBD1 (5 bases). Germline CDR1 SGHRS, CDR2 YFSETQ. With 0 bases removed from V and 0 bases from J, the gap between germline ends came to 7 bases. CDR3 size: 15 residues. The CDR3 here is CASSLVGDSYNEQFF. Written as DNA, the CDR3 is TGCGCCAGCAGCTTGGTAGGGGACTCCTACAATGAGCAGTTCTTC.

The chain combines TRBV10-3 with TRBJ2-7; TRBD1 agrees at 9 bases. The CDR3 is 14 amino acids. After removal of 7 bases from V and 6 bases from J, the junction contained 10 bases not matched to a gene. The V gene's germline CDR1 is ENHRY and CDR2 SYGVKD. DNA of the CDR3: TGTGCCATCACCCAGACAGGGGGAGGGAGCGAGCAGTACTTC. It is translated as CAITQTGGGSEQYF.

The chain recombines TRBV28 with TRBJ2-3; TRBD1 aligns across 8 bases. CDR3 length equals 14 residues. V shed 5 bases, J shed 3 bases, and the junction held 4 bases outside the gene matches. Germline assignment: CDR1 MDHEN and CDR2 SYDVKM. The CDR3 DNA is TGTGCCAGCAGTCCACGGACAGGGACAGATACGCAGTATTTT. It encodes CASSPRTGTDTQYF.

This clone appeared a few times. This chain joins TRBV11-3 and TRBJ2-7, with D tentatively TRBD2 (6 bases). Between the trimmed V and J ends, which lost 5 bases and 7 bases, there was a span of 15 bases. CDR3 length: 13 amino acids. Germline lookup yields CDR1 SGHNT and CDR2 YENEEA. The CDR3 sequence: CASSHSLGREQYF. The CDR3 coding sequence is TGTGCCAGCAGCCACTCACTAGGGAGGGAGCAGTACTTC.

The CDR3 DNA is TGTGCCAGTAGTCTCAGAGAGACAGGGATGAACACTGAAGCTTTCTTT. This sequence encodes CASSLRETGMNTEAFF. The rearrangement links TRBV19 to TRBJ1-1; 7 bases fit TRBD1. V lost 5 bases and J lost 0; bases outside the gene matches: 9. This CDR3 region has 16 residues. The germline V gene has CDR1 LNHDA and CDR2 SQIVND (reference sequence). The complete variable domain, with remaining parts taken from reference TRBV19 and TRBJ1-1, reads DGGITQSPKYLFRKEGQNVTLSCEQNLNHDAMYWYRQDPGQGLRLIYYSQIVNDFQKGDIAEGYSVSREKKESFPLTVTSAQKNPTAFYLCASSLRETGMNTEAFFGQGTRLTVV.

The V call is TRBV15, the J call TRBJ2-7; TRBD2 might be the D (6 bases). Germline CDR1 LNHNV, CDR2 YYDKDF (reference sequence). The CDR3 loop spans 16 amino acids. V lost 0 bases, J lost 7 bases, and 19 bases lay in between. The CDR3 nucleotides read TGTGCCACCAGCAGAGATCCGGGGACTTCCTTTCGGGAGCAGTACTTC. It encodes CATSRDPGTSFREQYF.

This clone was observed a single time. V is TRBV19 and J is TRBJ2-5, with D tentatively TRBD2 (6 bases). The germline V and J ends were trimmed by 5 bases and 5 bases, with 12 bases remaining between them. The germline CDR1 and CDR2 sequences are LNHDA and SQIVND (reference sequence). The CDR3 is 13 residues long. CDR3 residues: CASSGGNRETQYF. The DNA of the CDR3 is TGTGCCAGTAGTGGGGGGAACAGGGAGACCCAGTACTTC.

This chain links TRBV12-3 or TRBV12-4 with TRBJ1-5; D remains ambiguous. This CDR3 has 12 amino acids. Trimming shortened V by 3 bases and J by 6 bases, and 6 bases separated the two germline ends. In nucleotides, the CDR3 is TGTGCCAGCAGTTTTCCCCGTCAGCCCCAGCATTTT. Amino acid sequence: CASSFPRQPQHF.

V usage is TRBV28 and J usage is TRBJ1-2; no definite D call. The ends were cut back, 5 bases at V and 7 bases at J, with 8 bases in the middle. Per germline, CDR1 MDHEN and CDR2 SYDVKM. This CDR3 contains 11 residues. CDR3 bases: TGTGCCAGCAGTCTGGAGAGTGGCTACACCTTC. Its protein product is CASSLESGYTF.

The chain recombines TRBV19 with TRBJ2-1; possibly TRBD1 for D (6 bases). The CDR3 is 12 amino acids. V shed 5 bases and J shed 9 bases, with 11 bases lying between them. From germline, CDR1 is LNHDA and CDR2 SQIVND (reference sequence). The CDR3 loop is CASSRVGGEQFF. Here the CDR3 DNA reads TGTGCCAGTAGTCGGGTAGGGGGTGAGCAGTTCTTC.

V gene TRBV2 combines with J gene TRBJ1-3; D is uncertain. V dropped 6 bases and J dropped 6 bases, with 15 bases sitting between them. Germline lookup yields CDR1 SNHLY and CDR2 FYNNEI. The CDR3 runs 14 residues. The CDR3 here is CASRREAISNTIYF. The DNA for the CDR3 is TGTGCCAGCAGACGGGAGGCGATTTCAAACACCATATATTTT.

The chain links TRBV5-3 to TRBJ2-1; TRBD1 aligns across 9 bases. TRBV5-3 belongs to the ORF category, with a function that is uncertain. The CDR3 is 14 amino acids. J was trimmed by 7 bases and V by 1 base; bases with no gene match: 3. Here the CDR3 reads CARSLTGGWNEQFF. The CDR3 region has the DNA TGTGCCAGAAGCTTGACAGGGGGCTGGAATGAGCAGTTCTTC.